The present T cell receptor (beta chain) was sequenced within a study of cytomegalovirus exposure and HLA in healthy donors. Notes on the study in general: Fewer N-insertions than the roughly 670-donor mean were reportedly shown by an Asian-associated ancestry cluster in a later analysis.

This CDR3 contains 14 residues. The germline V gene encodes CDR1 SGHTA and CDR2 FQGNSA. Trimming stripped 3 bases from V and 6 bases from J, with 11 bases between. The PCR ran on 60 Vbeta and 13 Jbeta primers. Original data processing: Unique TCR beta chains numbered around 80 million in a later analysis, with approximately 10 million shared. Only in-frame clones appear in the TCRdb table, and some are missing; sequencing was by immunoSEQ multiplex PCR. V and J calls and clone size are given by that table; D and trimming were obtained from the DNA. The data contain about 120,000 clones, around three quarters of them seen just once; the ten biggest clones take up 3.3%. As for this clone: Its antigen remains unidentified.

This chain uses TRBV7-2 with TRBJ2-2; D remains unclear. Input material: PBMCs. This sequence was found in a woman aged 30 to 39 in good health and CMV-seropositive. The CDR3 DNA sequence: TGTGCCAGCAGCTTCATTTATCGCGCCGGGGAGCTGTTTTTT. It translates to CASSFIYRAGELFF.